This T cell receptor (beta chain) emerged from a study of shared clonotypes between healthy human individuals. This clone occurred once. Its antigen is unknown. The sorted-subset replicate PCRs were given around 200 ng DNA, which is 25,000 to 35,000 T cell genomes. Sequencing used immunoSEQ multiplex PCR; TCRdb keeps in-frame clones, though not all of them. The sample has about 2 million clones; around 95% are singletons. General study results and limits: The sharing of 4% to 5.5% of naive CD4 clonotypes was seen across a handful of donors.

The CDR3 runs to 14 residues. The V and J ends lost 4 bases and 7 bases, in that order; junction bases with no gene match: 9. CDR1 is SGHRS and CDR2 is YFSETQ in the germline V gene. This receptor was taken from a man between 18 and 35 years old in good health. The sequenced sample was naive CD4+ T cells sorted from blood. Indicated subset: CD45RA+ positively selected. The V gene is TRBV5-1, the J gene TRBJ1-2; TRBD1 matches 8 bases. CDR3 residues: CASSTDRGEGGYTF. CDR3 DNA: TGCGCCAGCAGCACTGACAGGGGCGAGGGTGGCTACACCTTC.